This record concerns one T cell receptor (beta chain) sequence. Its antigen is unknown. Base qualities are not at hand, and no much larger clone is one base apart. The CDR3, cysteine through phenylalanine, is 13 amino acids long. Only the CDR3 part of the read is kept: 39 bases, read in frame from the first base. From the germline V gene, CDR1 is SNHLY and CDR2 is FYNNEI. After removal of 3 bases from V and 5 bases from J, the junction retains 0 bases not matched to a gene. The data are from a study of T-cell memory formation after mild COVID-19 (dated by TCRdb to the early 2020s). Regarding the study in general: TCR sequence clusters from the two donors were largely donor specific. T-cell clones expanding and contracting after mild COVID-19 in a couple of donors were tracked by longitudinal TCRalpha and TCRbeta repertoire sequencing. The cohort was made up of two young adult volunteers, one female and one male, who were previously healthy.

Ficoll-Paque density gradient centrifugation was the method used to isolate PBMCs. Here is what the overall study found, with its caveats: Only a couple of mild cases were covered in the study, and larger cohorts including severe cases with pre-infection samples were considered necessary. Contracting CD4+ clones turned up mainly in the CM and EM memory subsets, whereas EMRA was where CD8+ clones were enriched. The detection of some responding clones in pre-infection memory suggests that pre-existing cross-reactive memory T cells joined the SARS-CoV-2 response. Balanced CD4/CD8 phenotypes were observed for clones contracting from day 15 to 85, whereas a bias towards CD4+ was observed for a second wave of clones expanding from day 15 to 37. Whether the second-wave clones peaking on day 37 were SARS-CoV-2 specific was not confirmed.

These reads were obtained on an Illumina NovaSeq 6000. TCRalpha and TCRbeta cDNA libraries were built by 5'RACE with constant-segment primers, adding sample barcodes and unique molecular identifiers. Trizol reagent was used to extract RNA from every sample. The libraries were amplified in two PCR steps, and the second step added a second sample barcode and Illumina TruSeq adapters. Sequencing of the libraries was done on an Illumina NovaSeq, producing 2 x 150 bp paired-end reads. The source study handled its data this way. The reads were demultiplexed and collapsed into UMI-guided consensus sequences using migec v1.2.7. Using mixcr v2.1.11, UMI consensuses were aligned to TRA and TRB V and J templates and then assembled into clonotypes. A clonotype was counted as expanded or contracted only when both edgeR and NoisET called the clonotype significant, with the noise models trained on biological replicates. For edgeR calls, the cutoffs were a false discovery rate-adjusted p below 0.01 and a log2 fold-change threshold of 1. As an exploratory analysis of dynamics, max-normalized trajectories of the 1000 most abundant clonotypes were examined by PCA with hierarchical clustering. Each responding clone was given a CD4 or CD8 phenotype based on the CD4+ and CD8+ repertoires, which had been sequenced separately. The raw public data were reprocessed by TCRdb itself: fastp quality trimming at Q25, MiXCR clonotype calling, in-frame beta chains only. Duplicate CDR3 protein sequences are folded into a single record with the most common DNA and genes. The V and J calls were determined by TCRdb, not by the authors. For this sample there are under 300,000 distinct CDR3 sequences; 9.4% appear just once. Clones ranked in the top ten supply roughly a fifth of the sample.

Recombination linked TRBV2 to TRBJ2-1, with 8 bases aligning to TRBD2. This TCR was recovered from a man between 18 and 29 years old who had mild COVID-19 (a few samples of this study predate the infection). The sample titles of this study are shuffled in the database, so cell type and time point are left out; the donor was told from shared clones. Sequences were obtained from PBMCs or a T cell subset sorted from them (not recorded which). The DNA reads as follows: TGTGCCAGCAGTGAGACTAGCGACAATGAGCAGTTCTTC. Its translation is CASSETSDNEQFF.